This T cell receptor beta chain was profiled in a study of blood T cell repertoires in COVID-19. Measured with immunoSEQ multiplex PCR; TCRdb has only the in-frame clones, and not every one. Here the sample spans fewer than 300,000 clones, 70% to 90% being singletons. Recovery among Cohort 3 donors was established by two negative PCRs, clearance, or symptom resolution. Germline CDR1 is SGDLS and CDR2 is YYNGEE. Unmatched junction bases numbered 9, after V lost 3 bases and J lost 5 bases. The CDR3 covers 15 residues. Sequencing was done on a sample of PBMCs or T cells enriched from blood (not recorded which). The chain is built from TRBV9 and TRBJ2-5; 8 nucleotides line up with TRBD2. The clonotype comes from a woman aged 25-40 years who had recovered from COVID-19. CDR3 nucleotides: TGTGCCAGCAGCGAGTCACTAGCGGTGGGGGAGACCCAGTACTTC. It encodes CASSESLAVGETQYF.